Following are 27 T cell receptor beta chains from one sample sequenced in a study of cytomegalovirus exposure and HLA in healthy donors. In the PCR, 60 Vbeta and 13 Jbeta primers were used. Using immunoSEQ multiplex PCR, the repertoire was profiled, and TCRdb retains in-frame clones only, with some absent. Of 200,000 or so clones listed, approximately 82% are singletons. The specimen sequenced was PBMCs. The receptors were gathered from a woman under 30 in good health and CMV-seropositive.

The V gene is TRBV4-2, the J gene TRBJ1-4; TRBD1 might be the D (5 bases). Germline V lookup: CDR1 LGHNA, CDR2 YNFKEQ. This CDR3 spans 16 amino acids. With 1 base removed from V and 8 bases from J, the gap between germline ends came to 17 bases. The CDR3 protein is CASSQVEGRGGEKLFF. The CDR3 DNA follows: TGTGCCAGCAGCCAAGTAGAAGGGAGGGGTGGGGAAAAACTGTTTTTT.

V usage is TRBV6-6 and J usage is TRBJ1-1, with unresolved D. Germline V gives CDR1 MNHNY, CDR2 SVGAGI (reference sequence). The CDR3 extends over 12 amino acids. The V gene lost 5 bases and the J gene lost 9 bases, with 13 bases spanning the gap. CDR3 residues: CASSSQSYKAFF. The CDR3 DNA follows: TGTGCCAGCAGTAGTCAGTCGTATAAAGCTTTCTTT.

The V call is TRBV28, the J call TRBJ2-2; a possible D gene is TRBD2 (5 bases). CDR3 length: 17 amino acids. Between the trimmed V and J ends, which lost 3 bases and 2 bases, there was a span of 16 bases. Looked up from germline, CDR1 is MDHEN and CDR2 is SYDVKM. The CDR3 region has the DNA TGTGCCAGCAGTTTGGCTTTGAGGGAAATAAACACCGGGGAGCTGTTTTTT. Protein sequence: CASSLALREINTGELFF.

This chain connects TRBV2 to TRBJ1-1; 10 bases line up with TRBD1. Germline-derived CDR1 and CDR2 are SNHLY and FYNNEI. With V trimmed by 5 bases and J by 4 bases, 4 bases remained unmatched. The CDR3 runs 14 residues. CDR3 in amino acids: CASSTGTGATEAFF. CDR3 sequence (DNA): TGTGCCAGCAGTACCGGGACAGGGGCCACTGAAGCTTTCTTT.

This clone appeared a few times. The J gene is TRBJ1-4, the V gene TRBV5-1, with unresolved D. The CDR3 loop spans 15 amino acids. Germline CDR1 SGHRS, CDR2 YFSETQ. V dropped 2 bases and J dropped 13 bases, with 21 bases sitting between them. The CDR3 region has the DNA TGCGCCAGCAGCTTCGAATCTAGTCGGGCGGAGGGACTGTTTTTT. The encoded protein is CASSFESSRAEGLFF.

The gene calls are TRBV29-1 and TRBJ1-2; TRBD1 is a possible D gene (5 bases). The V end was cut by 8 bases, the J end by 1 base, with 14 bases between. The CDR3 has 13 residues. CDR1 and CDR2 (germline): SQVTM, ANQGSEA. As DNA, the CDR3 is TGCAGCTCCTACGGGGGAGATAACTATGGCTACACCTTC. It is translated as CSSYGGDNYGYTF.

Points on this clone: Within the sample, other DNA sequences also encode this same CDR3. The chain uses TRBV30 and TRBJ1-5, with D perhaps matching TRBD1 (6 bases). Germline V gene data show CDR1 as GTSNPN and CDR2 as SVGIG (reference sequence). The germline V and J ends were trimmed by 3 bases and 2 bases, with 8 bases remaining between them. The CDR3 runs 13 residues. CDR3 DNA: TGTGCCTGGAGCGCAGGGGGCAATCAGCCCCAGCATTTT. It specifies CAWSAGGNQPQHF.

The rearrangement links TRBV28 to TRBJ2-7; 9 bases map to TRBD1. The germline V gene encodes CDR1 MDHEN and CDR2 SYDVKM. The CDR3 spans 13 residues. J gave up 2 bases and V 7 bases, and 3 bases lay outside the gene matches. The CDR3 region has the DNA TGTGCCAGCAACAGACAGGGGGCCTACGAGCAGTACTTC. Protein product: CASNRQGAYEQYF.

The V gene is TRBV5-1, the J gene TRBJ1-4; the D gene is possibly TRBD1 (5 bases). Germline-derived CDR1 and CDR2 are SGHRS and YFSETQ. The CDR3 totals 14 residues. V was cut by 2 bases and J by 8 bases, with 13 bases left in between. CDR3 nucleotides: TGCGCCAGCAGCTTCGGGGGTGGAGGCGAAAAACTGTTTTTT. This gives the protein CASSFGGGGEKLFF.

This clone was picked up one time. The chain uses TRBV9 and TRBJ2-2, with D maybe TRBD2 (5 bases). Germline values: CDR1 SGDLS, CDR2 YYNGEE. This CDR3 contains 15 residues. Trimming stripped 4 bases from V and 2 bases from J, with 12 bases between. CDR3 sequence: CASSSSDYNTGELFF. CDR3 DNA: TGTGCCAGCAGCTCCTCTGACTACAACACCGGGGAGCTGTTTTTT.

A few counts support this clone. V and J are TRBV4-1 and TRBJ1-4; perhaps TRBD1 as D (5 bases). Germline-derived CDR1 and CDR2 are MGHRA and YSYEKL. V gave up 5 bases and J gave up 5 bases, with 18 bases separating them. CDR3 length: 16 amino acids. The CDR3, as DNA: TGCGCCAGCAGCTTAAGGACAATCTCCCTGAATGAAAAACTGTTTTTT. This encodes CASSLRTISLNEKLFF.

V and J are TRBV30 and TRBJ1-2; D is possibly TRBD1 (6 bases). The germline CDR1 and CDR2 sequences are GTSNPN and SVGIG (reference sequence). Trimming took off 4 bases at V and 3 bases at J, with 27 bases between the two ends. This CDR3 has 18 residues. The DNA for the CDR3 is TGTGCCTGGACGCCTACGAGGACAGATAAACGAACTCACTATGGCTACACCTTC. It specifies CAWTPTRTDKRTHYGYTF. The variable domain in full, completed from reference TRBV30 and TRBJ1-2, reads SQTIHQWPATLVQPVGSPLSLECTVEGTSNPNLYWYRQAAGRGLQLLFYSVGIGQISSEVPQNLSASRPQDRQFILSSKKLLLSDSGFYLCAWTPTRTDKRTHYGYTFGSGTRLTVV.

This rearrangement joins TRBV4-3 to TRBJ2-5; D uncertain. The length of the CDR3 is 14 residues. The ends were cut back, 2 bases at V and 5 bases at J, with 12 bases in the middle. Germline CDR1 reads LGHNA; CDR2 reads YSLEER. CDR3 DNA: TGCGCCAGCAGCCAAACCGACGGGTTGGAGACCCAGTACTTC. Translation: CASSQTDGLETQYF.

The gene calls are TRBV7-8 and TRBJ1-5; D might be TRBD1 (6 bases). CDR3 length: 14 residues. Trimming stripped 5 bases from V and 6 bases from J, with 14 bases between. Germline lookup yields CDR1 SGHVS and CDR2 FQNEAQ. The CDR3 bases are TGTGCCAGCAGCCATACAGGGCTGGGTCAGCCCCAGCATTTT. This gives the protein CASSHTGLGQPQHF.

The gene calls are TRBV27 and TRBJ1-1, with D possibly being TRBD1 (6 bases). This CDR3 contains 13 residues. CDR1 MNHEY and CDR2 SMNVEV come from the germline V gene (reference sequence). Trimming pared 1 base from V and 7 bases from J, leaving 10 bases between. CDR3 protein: CASSLLGAFEAFF. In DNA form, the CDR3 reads TGTGCCAGCAGTTTATTGGGGGCGTTTGAAGCTTTCTTT.

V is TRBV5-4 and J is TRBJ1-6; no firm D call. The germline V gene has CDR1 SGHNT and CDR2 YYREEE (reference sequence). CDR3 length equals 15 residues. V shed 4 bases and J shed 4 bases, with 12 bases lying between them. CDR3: CASSASGSYNSPLHF. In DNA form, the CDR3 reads TGTGCCAGCAGCGCTTCGGGGAGTTATAATTCACCCCTCCACTTT.

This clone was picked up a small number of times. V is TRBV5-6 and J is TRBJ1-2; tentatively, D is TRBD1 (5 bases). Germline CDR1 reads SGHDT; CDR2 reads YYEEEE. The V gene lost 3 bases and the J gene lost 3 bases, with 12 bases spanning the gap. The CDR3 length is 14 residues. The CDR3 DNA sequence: TGTGCCAGCAGCTCTTCCGGCAGGGACTATGGCTACACCTTC. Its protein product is CASSSSGRDYGYTF.

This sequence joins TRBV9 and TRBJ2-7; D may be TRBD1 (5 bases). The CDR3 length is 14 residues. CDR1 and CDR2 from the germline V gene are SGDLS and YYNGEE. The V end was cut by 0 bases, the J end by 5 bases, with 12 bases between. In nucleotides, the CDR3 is TGTGCCAGCAGCGTAGGTGCCAGGGTACACGAGCAGTACTTC. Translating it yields CASSVGARVHEQYF.

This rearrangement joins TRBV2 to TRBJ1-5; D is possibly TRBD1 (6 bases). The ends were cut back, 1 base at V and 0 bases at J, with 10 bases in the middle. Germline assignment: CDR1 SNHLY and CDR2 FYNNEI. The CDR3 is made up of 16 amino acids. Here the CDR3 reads CASSEEDSYSNQPQHF. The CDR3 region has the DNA TGTGCCAGCAGTGAAGAGGACAGCTATAGCAATCAGCCCCAGCATTTT.

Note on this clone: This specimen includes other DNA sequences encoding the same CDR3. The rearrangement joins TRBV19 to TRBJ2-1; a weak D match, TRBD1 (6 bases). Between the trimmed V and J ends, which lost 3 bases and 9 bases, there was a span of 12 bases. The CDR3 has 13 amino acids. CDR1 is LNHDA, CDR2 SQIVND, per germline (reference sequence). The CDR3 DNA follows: TGTGCCAGTAGTATCTCAACAGGGAGTGAGCAGTTCTTC. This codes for CASSISTGSEQFF.

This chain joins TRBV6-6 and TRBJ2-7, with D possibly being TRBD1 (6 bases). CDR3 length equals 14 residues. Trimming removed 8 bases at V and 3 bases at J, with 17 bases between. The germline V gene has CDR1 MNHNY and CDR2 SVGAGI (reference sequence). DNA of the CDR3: TGTGCCAGCTCCCTTCGACAGGACAACTACGAGCAGTACGTC. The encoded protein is CASSLRQDNYEQYV.

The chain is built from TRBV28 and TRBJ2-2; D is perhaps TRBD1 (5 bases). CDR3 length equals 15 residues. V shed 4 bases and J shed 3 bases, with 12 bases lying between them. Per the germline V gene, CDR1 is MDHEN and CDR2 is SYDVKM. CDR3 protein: CASSWTPLYTGELFF. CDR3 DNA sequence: TGTGCCAGCAGTTGGACACCCCTGTACACCGGGGAGCTGTTTTTT. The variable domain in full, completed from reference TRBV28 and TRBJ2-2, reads DVKVTQSSRYLVKRTGEKVFLECVQDMDHENMFWYRQDPGLGLRLIYFSYDVKMKEKGDIPEGYSVSREKKERFSLILESASTNQTSMYLCASSWTPLYTGELFFGEGSRLTVL.

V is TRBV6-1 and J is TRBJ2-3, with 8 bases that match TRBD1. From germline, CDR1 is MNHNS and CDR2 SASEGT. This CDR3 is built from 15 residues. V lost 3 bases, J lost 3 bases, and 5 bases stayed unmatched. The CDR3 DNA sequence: TGTGCCAGCAGTGACTCCTACAGGGGGACAGATACGCAGTATTTT. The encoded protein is CASSDSYRGTDTQYF.

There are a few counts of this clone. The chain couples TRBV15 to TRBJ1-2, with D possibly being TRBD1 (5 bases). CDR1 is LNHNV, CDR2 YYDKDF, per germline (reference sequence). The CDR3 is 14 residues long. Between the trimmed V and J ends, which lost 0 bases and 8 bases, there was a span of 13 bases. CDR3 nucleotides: TGTGCCACCAGCAGAGATTCCCTGGCAGGGGGCTACACCTTC. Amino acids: CATSRDSLAGGYTF.

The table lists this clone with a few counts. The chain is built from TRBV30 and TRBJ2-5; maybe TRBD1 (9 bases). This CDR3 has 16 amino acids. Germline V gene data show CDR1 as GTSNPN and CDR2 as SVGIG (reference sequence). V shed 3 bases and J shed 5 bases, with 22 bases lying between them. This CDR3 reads CAWRSPGGDREETQYF. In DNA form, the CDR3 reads TGTGCCTGGAGGTCGCCCGGGGGGGACAGGGAGGAGACCCAGTACTTC.

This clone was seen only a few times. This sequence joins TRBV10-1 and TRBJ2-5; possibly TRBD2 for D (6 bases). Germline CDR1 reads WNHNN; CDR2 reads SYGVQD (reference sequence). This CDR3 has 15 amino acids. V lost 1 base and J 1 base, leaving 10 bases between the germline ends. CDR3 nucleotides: TGCGCCAGCAGTGAGTTGGCGGGGACCCAAGAGACCCAGTACTTC. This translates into CASSELAGTQETQYF.

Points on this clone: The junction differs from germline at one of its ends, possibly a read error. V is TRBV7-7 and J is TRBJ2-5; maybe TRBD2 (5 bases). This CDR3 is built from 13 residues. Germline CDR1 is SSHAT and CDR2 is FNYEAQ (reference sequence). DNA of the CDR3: TGTGCTAGCAGCCTGACGGGGTTGGAGACCCAGTACTTC. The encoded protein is CASSLTGLETQYF.